This record concerns one T cell receptor beta chain sequence. The data derive from a study of control samples from healthy donors and cancer patients. Trimming took 3 bases from V and 3 from J, leaving 12 bases between them. CDR3 length: 15 amino acids. The germline gives CDR1 GTSNPN, CDR2 SVGIG (reference sequence). The repertoire was sequenced with immunoSEQ multiplex PCR; TCRdb's copy has only in-frame clones and lacks some. The sample contains about 59,000 clones, around 87% of which appear only once. The chain links TRBV30 to TRBJ1-6; tentative D call: TRBD1 (6 bases). The sequence came from a woman aged 60-75 years with lung cancer. Sequenced material: PBMCs. The CDR3 loop is CAWRGGAGYNSPLHF. CDR3 sequence (DNA): TGTGCCTGGAGGGGGGGGGCCGGCTATAATTCACCCCTCCACTTT.